One sample yielded the 20 T cell receptor beta chains listed below, sequenced in a study of identical twins. MiXCR, run by TCRdb on the 5' RACE reads, gives a single entry per CDR3 protein. Of approximately 680,000 distinct CDR3 sequences in the sample, just over 7% were seen once. This sample also belongs to another study, concerning yellow fever vaccine responses in identical twins.

The sequencing input was PBMCs. The receptor set was obtained from a woman aged 18-29 years in good health.

This clonotype was counted between two and nine times. The rearrangement joins TRBV28 to TRBJ2-7, with 7 bases aligning to TRBD1. Looked up from germline, CDR1 is MDHEN and CDR2 is SYDVKM. The CDR3 loop spans 12 amino acids. Losses at the gene ends were 10 bases for V and 4 bases for J; bases not matched to a gene: 7. This CDR3 is CATDIQGYEQYF. CDR3 DNA sequence: TGTGCCACCGACATACAGGGGTACGAGCAGTACTTC.

This clonotype was found a few times. The chain links TRBV20-1 to TRBJ2-7, with TRBD1 matching 7 bases. The germline CDR1 and CDR2 sequences are DFQATT and SNEGSKA (reference sequence). The CDR3 is 14 residues long. J lost 7 bases, V lost 6 bases, and 15 bases had no gene match. CDR3 residues: CSAMRQGRRWEQYF. CDR3 nucleotide sequence: TGCAGTGCGATGCGACAGGGCCGTCGCTGGGAGCAGTACTTC.

This chain links TRBV6-1 with TRBJ1-1, with a possible D match to TRBD1 (5 bases). Trimming shortened V by 4 bases and J by 1 base, and 10 bases separated the two germline ends. Germline loops: CDR1 MNHNS, CDR2 SASEGT. The CDR3 is 14 residues long. The chain's CDR3 is CASSVQVENTEAFF. For the CDR3, the DNA is TGTGCCAGCAGTGTACAGGTGGAGAACACTGAAGCTTTCTTT.

This clonotype appeared a few times. The chain recombines TRBV6-5 with TRBJ2-1; 10 nucleotides align to TRBD1. The J segment lost 7 bases and the V segment lost 0 bases, leaving 3 bases of the junction unmatched. The CDR3 extends over 15 amino acids. Germline assignment: CDR1 MNHEY and CDR2 SVGAGI. In nucleotides, the CDR3 is TGTGCCAGCAGTTACTCCGGACAGGGGGGGAATGAGCAGTTCTTC. Encoded protein: CASSYSGQGGNEQFF.

The gene calls are TRBV12-3 or TRBV12-4 and TRBJ1-6; 8 positions match TRBD1. The CDR3 is 13 amino acids. V lost 6 bases and J lost 11; bases outside the gene matches: 6. CDR3 nucleotide sequence: TGTGCCAGCAGCCGCGGACAGGGAGCACCCCTCCACTTT. Amino acids: CASSRGQGAPLHF.

The V and J genes are TRBV19 and TRBJ2-4; no definite D call. Trimming removed 6 bases at V and 0 bases at J, with 9 bases between. The CDR3 is 14 residues long. CDR1 and CDR2 from the germline V gene are LNHDA and SQIVND (reference sequence). DNA for the CDR3: TGTGCCAGTAGACCCGGAATAGCCAAAAACATTCAGTACTTC. It specifies CASRPGIAKNIQYF.

This clonotype was seen repeatedly, ten times or more. V is TRBV14 and J is TRBJ2-1, with D uncertain. The CDR3 has 13 amino acids. V was shortened by 2 bases and J by 6 bases, with 8 bases between the two germline ends. Looked up from germline, CDR1 is SGHDN and CDR2 is FVKESK. The CDR3 DNA follows: TGTGCCAGCAGCCAAAACAGATTCAATGAGCAGTTCTTC. Translation gives CASSQNRFNEQFF.

This clonotype appeared a few times. The chain links TRBV4-2 to TRBJ1-3, with D hard to call. The CDR3 loop spans 15 amino acids. Germline loops: CDR1 LGHNA, CDR2 YNFKEQ. The ends were cut back, 0 bases at V and 2 bases at J, with 8 bases in the middle. As DNA, the CDR3 is TGTGCCAGCAGCCAAGAGGAGTGGACTGGAAACACCATATATTTT. Protein: CASSQEEWTGNTIYF.

This clonotype was counted many times. The chain joins TRBV15 to TRBJ1-4; tentatively, D is TRBD1 (5 bases). V gave up 1 base and J gave up 7 bases, with 13 bases separating them. The CDR3 consists of 15 residues. The germline gives CDR1 LNHNV, CDR2 YYDKDF (reference sequence). CDR3 in amino acids: CATSRVATGTEKLFF. DNA of the CDR3: TGTGCCACCAGCAGAGTGGCGACGGGGACTGAAAAACTGTTTTTT. The whole variable domain, filled in from reference TRBV15 and TRBJ1-4, reads DAMVIQNPRYQVTQFGKPVTLSCSQTLNHNVMYWYQQKSSQAPKLLFHYYDKDFNNEADTPDNFQSRRPNTSFCFLDIRSPGLGDTAMYLCATSRVATGTEKLFFGSGTQLSVL.

This clonotype was recorded a few times. This sequence joins TRBV28 and TRBJ2-1, with 11 bases fitting TRBD1. The trim removed 1 base at V and 7 bases at J, leaving 9 bases unmatched. The CDR3 length is 17 residues. CDR1 and CDR2 from the germline V gene are MDHEN and SYDVKM. CDR3 bases: TGTGCCAGCAGTTTATTACCCCGGACAGGGGGCTATAATGAGCAGTTCTTC. It yields the protein CASSLLPRTGGYNEQFF.

Only a few counts were recorded for this clonotype. The chain couples TRBV6-5 to TRBJ1-1, with D unresolved. The V and J ends lost 2 bases and 1 base respectively, with 8 bases between them. This CDR3 has 14 amino acids. Germline V CDR1 and CDR2: MNHEY, SVGAGI. CDR3 nucleotides: TGTGCCAGCAGTTACCTCCGTCAGAACACTGAAGCTTTCTTT. Translated: CASSYLRQNTEAFF.

At least ten counts were recorded for this clonotype. The chain links TRBV20-1 to TRBJ1-5; D might be TRBD1 (5 bases). This CDR3 region has 11 residues. Germline V lookup: CDR1 DFQATT, CDR2 SNEGSKA (reference sequence). The V gene lost 7 bases and the J gene lost 5 bases, with 9 bases spanning the gap. The DNA of the CDR3 is TGCAGTGGGGGGGGGGATCAGCCCCAGCATTTT. Translation gives CSGGGDQPQHF.

This chain connects TRBV3-1 to TRBJ2-1; 16 bases map to TRBD2. This CDR3 comprises 19 residues. V shed 5 bases, J shed 9 bases, and the junction held 16 bases outside the gene matches. Germline CDR1 is LGHDT and CDR2 is YNNKEL (reference sequence). The chain's CDR3 is CASSARGLAGGPGKGEQFF. The CDR3 DNA reads TGTGCCAGCAGCGCCCGGGGACTAGCGGGAGGGCCGGGAAAAGGTGAGCAGTTCTTC.

The V and J genes are TRBV4-1 and TRBJ2-3; 9 bases are shared with TRBD1. V lost 3 bases and J lost 4; bases outside the gene matches: 5. The CDR3 runs 15 residues. The germline gives CDR1 MGHRA, CDR2 YSYEKL. The CDR3 nucleotides read TGCGCCAGCAGCCACCGGGACAGGGCGGCAGATACGCAGTATTTT. This encodes CASSHRDRAADTQYF.

In its sample, this clonotype was seen many times. This chain links TRBV7-2 with TRBJ1-2, with a tentative D call TRBD1 (5 bases). The CDR3 extends over 13 amino acids. Germline CDR1 reads SGHTA; CDR2 reads FQGNSA. V lost 3 bases and J 7 bases, leaving 12 bases between the germline ends. Written as DNA, the CDR3 is TGTGCCAGCAGCTTGCCGGGACCTGTTGGCTACACCTTC. It yields the protein CASSLPGPVGYTF.

This clonotype was seen a few times. This chain joins TRBV29-1 and TRBJ1-2, with 12 bases that match TRBD1. V dropped 6 bases and J dropped 1; count of bases not matched to a gene: 12. The CDR3 extends over 17 amino acids. CDR1 SQVTM and CDR2 ANQGSEA come from the germline V gene. The CDR3 region is CSVNLRDRGRSNYGYTF. DNA for the CDR3: TGCAGCGTAAATCTCCGGGACAGGGGGCGAAGTAACTATGGCTACACCTTC.

This clonotype was seen at least ten times. The chain couples TRBV12-3 or TRBV12-4 to TRBJ2-5; D not resolved. The CDR3 is made up of 13 amino acids. Trimming took 3 bases from V and 3 from J, leaving 8 bases between them. CDR3 sequence reads: CASSFESKETQYF. CDR3 bases: TGTGCCAGCAGTTTTGAGTCTAAAGAGACCCAGTACTTC.

There are many counts of this clonotype. The CDR3, as DNA: TGTGCCAGCAGCTTAGATTCCCACTACACCGGGGAGCTGTTTTTT. Its translation: CASSLDSHYTGELFF. The rearrangement links TRBV7-2 to TRBJ2-2; no definite D call. The CDR3 sequence is 15 residues long. V gave up 1 base and J gave up 3 bases, with 9 bases separating them. Germline V gives CDR1 SGHTA, CDR2 FQGNSA.

In its sample, this clonotype was seen many times. The CDR3 region is CASSFGTKGQFF. CDR3 nucleotide sequence: TGTGCCAGCAGTTTTGGGACAAAAGGGCAGTTCTTC. The V gene is TRBV12-3 or TRBV12-4, the J gene TRBJ2-1; possible D gene TRBD1, 6 bases. V was trimmed by 3 bases and J by 12 bases, leaving 12 bases between them. The CDR3 is made up of 12 amino acids.

This sequence joins TRBV11-1 and TRBJ2-1, with 9 positions matching TRBD2. V lost 4 bases, J lost 0 bases, and 13 bases stayed unmatched. CDR1 and CDR2 (germline): SGHAT, FQDESV (reference sequence). The CDR3 covers 19 residues. The CDR3 sequence is CASSYPTSGTLFSYNEQFF. CDR3 coding DNA: TGTGCCAGCAGCTACCCGACTAGCGGAACCCTTTTCTCCTACAATGAGCAGTTCTTC.